The present entry profiles one TCR beta chain with its context. The data originate from a study of blood T cell repertoires in COVID-19. Across the whole study: Sites across the United States, Italy and Spain contributed samples from acute and convalescent COVID-19. In each case, the material was cDNA or gDNA derived from T cells, B-cell-depleted T cells, or PBMCs.

In the study's own analysis: Nucleated cell counts were estimated from reference gene primer amplification. Only in-frame clones appear in the TCRdb table, and some are missing; sequencing was by immunoSEQ multiplex PCR. The V and J calls and clone size come from that table; D and trimming were worked out from the DNA. The sample comprises around 300,000 clones, roughly 90% of which are singletons, and around 4% rests with the top ten. The CDR3 is 14 amino acids. Germline CDR1 KGHDR, CDR2 SFDVKD. V gave up 4 bases and J gave up 2 bases, with 7 bases separating them. The chain links TRBV24-1 to TRBJ2-2; D is uncertain. The clonotype comes from a woman aged 45-60 years with active or convalescent COVID-19. The sequencing input was peripheral blood. The CDR3 sequence is CATSEHRNTGELFF. DNA for the CDR3: TGTGCCACCAGTGAGCACAGAAACACCGGGGAGCTGTTTTTT.